This passage covers 13 T cell receptor beta chains from one sample sequenced in a study of Graves' ophthalmopathy and Graves' hyperthyroidism. RNA transcripts were the source from which TCR beta CDR3 regions were amplified. Second-round multiplex PCR followed a first-round RT-PCR using HTBI primers. TCRdb processed the multiplex PCR reads anew with MiXCR; each CDR3 protein has one entry. Among about 740,000 distinct CDR3 sequences, roughly 40% were seen once, and the ten largest hold about 40%. The specimen sequenced was peripheral blood. The source of these receptors is an adult man with Graves' ophthalmopathy.

This clonotype has just a few counts. This sequence joins TRBV6-5 and TRBJ1-2; maybe TRBD1 (5 bases). V lost 5 bases and J 7 bases, leaving 20 bases between the germline ends. The CDR3 sequence is 15 residues long. The germline V gene encodes CDR1 MNHEY and CDR2 SVGAGI. The CDR3: CASSETDVSGAGYTF. For the CDR3, the DNA is TGTGCCAGCAGTGAGACGGACGTTTCCGGGGCTGGCTACACCTTC.

The rearrangement joins TRBV29-1 to TRBJ2-5; 7 nucleotides match TRBD1. The closer fit of TRBJ2-7 to the DNA end suggests the J call may be wrong. Germline values: CDR1 SQVTM, CDR2 ANQGSEA. The CDR3 spans 14 residues. Here the CDR3 DNA reads TGCAGCGTCCGCCCCGGGACAGCCTCATACGAGCAGTACTTC. Translating gives CSVRPGTASYEQYF.

This clonotype showed up many times. The rearrangement links TRBV2 to TRBJ1-4; D not certain. This CDR3 comprises 15 residues. The V gene lost 6 bases and the J gene lost 0 bases, with 11 bases spanning the gap. CDR1 is SNHLY, CDR2 FYNNEI, per germline. The CDR3 loop is CASRDVFATNEKLFF. CDR3 in DNA: TGTGCCAGCAGGGATGTTTTTGCAACTAATGAAAAACTGTTTTTT.

The chain links TRBV7-2 to TRBJ2-7; D gene unclear. There are 13 residues in the CDR3. The germline V and J ends were trimmed by 11 bases and 0 bases, with 14 bases remaining between them. Germline CDR1 is SGHTA and CDR2 is FQGNSA. CDR3 amino acids: CAASFGRSYEQYF. CDR3 DNA sequence: TGTGCCGCCAGCTTCGGCCGCTCCTACGAGCAGTACTTC.

For this clonotype: One junction end does not reproduce the germline sequence, and a read error may be involved. The V gene is TRBV30, the J gene TRBJ1-5; no firm D call. CDR3 length: 13 residues. In germline, CDR1 is GTSNPN, CDR2 SVGIG (reference sequence). For the CDR3, the DNA is TGTACCTGGAGTACACGCGGAAATCAGCCCCAGCATTTT. It is translated as CTWSTRGNQPQHF.

This rearrangement joins TRBV9 to TRBJ2-2; 10 nucleotides agree with TRBD2. CDR1 and CDR2 from the germline V gene are SGDLS and YYNGEE. The junction had 15 bases not matched to a gene; V was cut back by 7 bases and J by 9 bases. The CDR3 sequence is 16 residues long. The CDR3 spells CASLLNKREGPRELFF. CDR3 coding DNA: TGTGCCAGCCTGCTTAACAAGCGGGAGGGCCCCCGGGAGCTGTTTTTT. The variable domain in full, completed from reference TRBV9 and TRBJ2-2, reads DSGVTQTPKHLITATGQRVTLRCSPRSGDLSVYWYQQSLDQGLQFLIQYYNGEERAKGNILERFSAQQFPDLHSELNLSSLELGDSALYFCASLLNKREGPRELFFGEGSRLTVL.

Ten or more counts support this clonotype. The DNA for the CDR3 is TGTGCCAGCAGCGCCCGGGGTACCGGTCAAGAGACCCAGTACTTC. Its translation: CASSARGTGQETQYF. The rearrangement links TRBV9 to TRBJ2-5; D is possibly TRBD2 (5 bases). In germline, CDR1 is SGDLS, CDR2 YYNGEE. The CDR3 consists of 15 residues. The V and J ends lost 3 bases and 2 bases respectively, with 14 bases between them. The complete variable domain, with remaining parts taken from reference TRBV9 and TRBJ2-5, reads DSGVTQTPKHLITATGQRVTLRCSPRSGDLSVYWYQQSLDQGLQFLIQYYNGEERAKGNILERFSAQQFPDLHSELNLSSLELGDSALYFCASSARGTGQETQYFGPGTRLLVL.

This clonotype was recorded only once. J is TRBJ1-2 and V is TRBV2; a possible D gene is TRBD1 (5 bases). Trimming took 6 bases from V and 5 from J, leaving 19 bases between them. This CDR3 spans 15 amino acids. Per germline, CDR1 SNHLY and CDR2 FYNNEI. DNA for the CDR3: TGTGCCAGCAGGATTGAAATAGGGGCTTGGTATGGCTACACCTTC. This encodes CASRIEIGAWYGYTF.

This clonotype was recorded at least ten times. The CDR3 DNA follows: TGTGCCAGCAGCATCCAGGGACGCGATTCACCCCTCCACTTT. Translated: CASSIQGRDSPLHF. J is TRBJ1-6 and V is TRBV6-5; TRBD1 might be the D (5 bases). Trimming removed 6 bases from V and 8 bases from J, with 14 bases in between. Per germline, CDR1 MNHEY and CDR2 SVGAGI. This CDR3 is 14 amino acids long.

The chain couples TRBV29-1 to TRBJ2-7; D might be TRBD1 (6 bases). This CDR3 region has 13 residues. Germline V gene lookup returns CDR1 SQVTM and CDR2 ANQGSEA. Trimming took 8 bases from V and 4 from J, leaving 18 bases between them. The CDR3 coding sequence is TGCAGCTTAGCGACGACAGGCATGTACGAGCAGTACTTC. Amino acids: CSLATTGMYEQYF.

This clonotype was observed a handful of times. V is TRBV20-1 and J is TRBJ1-4; D call uncertain. V was shortened by 1 base and J by 0 bases, with 6 bases between the two germline ends. The CDR3 is made up of 14 amino acids. CDR1 DFQATT and CDR2 SNEGSKA come from the germline V gene (reference sequence). In nucleotides, the CDR3 is TGCAGTGCTAGAGTAGACCCAACTAATGAAAAACTGTTTTTT. Its protein is CSARVDPTNEKLFF.

Ten or more counts support this clonotype. V usage is TRBV7-8 and J usage is TRBJ2-7; unclear D gene. The V end was cut by 0 bases, the J end by 3 bases, with 12 bases between. Per germline, CDR1 SGHVS and CDR2 FQNEAQ. The CDR3 length is 15 residues. The CDR3 reads CASSLALGWHYEQYF. The CDR3, as DNA: TGTGCCAGCAGCTTAGCGCTCGGCTGGCACTACGAGCAGTACTTC.

This clonotype was observed at least ten times. The rearrangement uses TRBV10-3 and TRBJ2-5; 7 nucleotides align to TRBD1. The CDR3 is 14 amino acids. Germline V CDR1 and CDR2: ENHRY, SYGVKD. J was trimmed by 5 bases and V by 6 bases; bases with no gene match: 9. The CDR3 nucleotides are TGTGCCATCAGGGGAGACAGGGTCGGCGAGACCCAGTACTTC. It codes for CAIRGDRVGETQYF.